This TCR beta chain appears in the sequencing data of a study of T cells in Graves' hyperthyroidism and ophthalmopathy. Germline V gene lookup returns CDR1 MDHEN and CDR2 SYDVKM. The CDR3 is made up of 14 amino acids. With 3 bases removed from V and 5 bases from J, the gap between germline ends came to 10 bases. Amplified TCR beta CDR3 regions came from RNA transcripts. First-round RT-PCR of the TCR CDR3 relied on the HTBI primer set. MiXCR, run by TCRdb on the multiplex PCR reads, gives a single entry per CDR3 protein. The sample contains roughly 250,000 distinct CDR3 sequences, roughly 14% of which appear only once. Not enrolled were patients with uncontrolled infection, other autoimmune disease, pregnancy or lactation. Diagnoses used clinical symptoms, serum thyroxine and TRAb, thyroid ultrasound and orbital computed tomography.

The sequence was collected from a woman aged 40 to 50 with Graves' hyperthyroidism that later progressed to Graves' ophthalmopathy. The sequenced material came from blood. The chain joins TRBV28 to TRBJ2-2; TRBD1 is a possible D gene (6 bases). The CDR3 here is CASSFQGWTGELFF. The DNA of the CDR3 is TGTGCCAGCAGTTTTCAGGGGTGGACCGGGGAGCTGTTTTTT.